This T cell receptor (beta chain) was retrieved from a study of cytomegalovirus exposure and HLA in healthy donors. Study details: Earlier work reported approximately 110 million unique TCR beta sequences from about 179 million T cells.

Primers included in the PCR were 60 Vbeta and 13 Jbeta primers. Assay used: immunoSEQ multiplex PCR; TCRdb lists only in-frame clones, some missing. The sample lists about 120,000 clones; 74% were seen once. Germline lookup yields CDR1 SGDLS and CDR2 YYNGEE. This CDR3 is built from 17 residues. J was trimmed by 3 bases and V by 4 bases; bases with no gene match: 13. The TCR comes from a woman in her 40s in good health and CMV-seropositive. Material for sequencing was PBMCs. The V and J genes are TRBV9 and TRBJ2-7; 10 bases match TRBD2. The CDR3 DNA follows: TGTGCCAGCAGCACCGGGGTCCGACTAGCGGGCAGCTACGAGCAGTACTTC. Protein sequence: CASSTGVRLAGSYEQYF.